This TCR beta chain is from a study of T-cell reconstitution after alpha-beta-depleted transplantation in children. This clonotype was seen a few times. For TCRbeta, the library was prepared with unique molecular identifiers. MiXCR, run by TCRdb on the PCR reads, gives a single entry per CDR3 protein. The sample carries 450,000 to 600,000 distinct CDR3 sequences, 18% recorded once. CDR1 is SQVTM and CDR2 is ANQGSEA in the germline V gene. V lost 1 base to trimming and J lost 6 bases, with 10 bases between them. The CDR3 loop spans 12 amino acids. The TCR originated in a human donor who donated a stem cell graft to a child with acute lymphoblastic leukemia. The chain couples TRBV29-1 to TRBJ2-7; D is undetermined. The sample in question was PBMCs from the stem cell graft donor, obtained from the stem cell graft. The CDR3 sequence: CSVEGPPGEQYF. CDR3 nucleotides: TGCAGCGTTGAAGGACCCCCGGGCGAGCAGTACTTC.